This entry features one T cell receptor (beta chain) sequence. Within the sample, other DNA sequences also encode this same CDR3. TCR analog templates of synthetic origin were spiked into each PCR. The method was immunoSEQ multiplex PCR; TCRdb's version includes in-frame clones alone and lacks a portion of them. The table has 30,000 or so clones, 84% seen once; the top ten hold roughly 29%. This entry comes from a study of PD-L1 blockade in urothelial cancer. Study as a whole: About 90% of the roughly 29 patients were men whose urothelial cancer was bladder-origin. Prior chemotherapy regimens per patient numbered 0 to 3.

The junction had 6 bases not matched to a gene; V was cut back by 6 bases and J by 0 bases. CDR3 length: 16 residues. The germline CDR1 and CDR2 sequences are LGHNT and FRNRAP. This clonotype was sampled from a man aged 55 to 69 with urothelial cancer. Here the sequenced sample was PBMCs, taken around atezolizumab (anti-PD-L1) treatment. The J gene is TRBJ2-3, the V gene TRBV12-5, with TRBD2 identical over 10 bases. The CDR3 region has the DNA TGTGCTAGTGGCCTTGGACTAGCGGCAAGCACAGATACGCAGTATTTT. Translated: CASGLGLAASTDTQYF.